The source of this T cell receptor (beta chain) is a study of T cell changes during pregnancy in multiple sclerosis. Measured with immunoSEQ multiplex PCR; TCRdb has only the in-frame clones, and not every one. The data contain roughly 40,000 clones, more than 90% of them singletons. The CDR3 totals 13 residues. V lost 6 bases to trimming and J lost 6 bases; unmatched junction nucleotides: 4. Germline V gene sequence: CDR1 MDHEN, CDR2 SYDVKM. The chain has TRBV28 and TRBJ2-2, with 7 positions matching TRBD1. Sequenced material: CD4+ T cells from peripheral blood mononuclear cells, taken in the first trimester of pregnancy. The clonotype comes from a female donor with multiple sclerosis, enrolled in a pregnancy study. CDR3 sequence (DNA): TGTGCCAGCAGATCCACAGGGGCCGGGGAGCTGTTTTTT. Protein product: CASRSTGAGELFF.